This T cell receptor (beta chain) was captured by sequencing in a study of blood T cell repertoires in COVID-19. Study background: Samples came from the United States, Italy and Spain, spanning acute and convalescent COVID-19. PBMCs, B-cell-depleted T cells, or T cells provided the cDNA or gDNA that made up the material.

The Seattle site enrolled patients during active infection and followed them longitudinally. Original processing notes: Using reference gene primer amplification, nucleated cell counts were estimated. Measured with immunoSEQ multiplex PCR; TCRdb has only the in-frame clones, and not every one. That table gives V, J and clone size, and the DNA gave D and trimming. Here the sample spans about 230,000 clones, about nine tenths being singletons. This clone has more than one count but fewer than ten. There are 15 residues in the CDR3. This receptor was identified in a middle-aged man with COVID-19, enrolled during active disease. The sequenced sample was peripheral blood. The V gene is TRBV21-1, the J gene TRBJ2-1; the table's D call of TRBD2 was not tested on the DNA. TRBV21-1 is a recognized pseudogene. CDR3 nucleotide sequence: TGTGCCAGCAGCGTCACTAGCGGGGGGGCCAATGAGCAGTTCTTC. It translates to CASSVTSGGANEQFF.